This entry is about one T cell receptor beta chain. The data were obtained in a study of blood T cell repertoires in COVID-19. Study as a whole: There were acute and convalescent COVID-19 samples, and they came from the United States, Italy and Spain. Sample material is recorded as cDNA or gDNA derived from T cells, B-cell-depleted T cells, or PBMCs.

Enrollment of patients from Seattle took place during active infection, with longitudinal follow-up. CDR1 is SGHAT, CDR2 FQNNGV, per germline. The CDR3 sequence is 15 residues long. V was cut by 3 bases and J by 2 bases, with 13 bases left in between. Original processing notes: Amplified reference gene primers provided the basis for estimating nucleated cell counts. Data came from immunoSEQ multiplex PCR; TCRdb stores just in-frame clones and leaves some out. V and J calls and clone size are given by that table; D and trimming were obtained from the DNA. Of fewer than 700,000 clones listed, 85% to 90% are singletons.

The sequenced material came from peripheral blood. This clonotype was obtained from a woman aged 50 to 60 with COVID-19, enrolled during active disease. This chain uses TRBV11-2 with TRBJ1-2, with D maybe TRBD1 (6 bases). This CDR3 reads CASSFGGATNYGYTF. In DNA form, the CDR3 reads TGTGCCAGCAGCTTTGGGGGGGCTACCAACTATGGCTACACCTTC. Full variable domain (missing parts from reference TRBV11-2 and TRBJ1-2): EAGVAQSPRYKIIEKRQSVAFWCNPISGHATLYWYQQILGQGPKLLIQFQNNGVVDDSQLPKDRFSAERLKGVDSTLKIQPAKLEDSAVYLCASSFGGATNYGYTFGSGTRLTVV.